The clone carrying this T cell receptor beta chain turned up a few times. Its target is not known. Construction of the TCRbeta library involved unique molecular identifiers. TCRdb recomputed calls from the PCR reads with MiXCR, one row per CDR3 protein. The sample consists of around 370,000 distinct CDR3 sequences, roughly 17% of them appearing once. The data stem from a study of T-cell reconstitution after alpha-beta-depleted transplantation in children. Whole-study results and caveats: It was surviving recipient T cells and thymic progenitors that gave some patients high TCRbeta diversity at day 60. Among T cells one year after transplant, newly produced cells accounted for most counts and diversity. Several hundred expanded graft clones reportedly were the source of alpha-beta T cells about two months after transplant.

V lost 8 bases and J lost 10, with 18 bases in between. This CDR3 contains 14 residues. The sequencing here drew on PBMCs, mostly from graft donor cells, taken 360 days after TCRalphabeta/CD19-depleted stem cell transplant. The V and J genes are TRBV12-3 or TRBV12-4 and TRBJ1-6; D possibly corresponds to TRBD1 (5 bases). The sequence came from a male patient aged 2 to 10 who had a stem cell transplant for acute lymphoblastic leukemia, so the T cells may come from the graft donor. CDR3 nucleotide sequence: TGTGCCAGCGGCCCAGGACACAGAGGATCACCCCTCCACTTT. Amino acids: CASGPGHRGSPLHF.